Listed below are T cell receptor beta chains from one sample, sequenced in a study of T cells in Graves' hyperthyroidism and ophthalmopathy. TCRdb used MiXCR to reprocess the multiplex PCR reads, holding one entry per CDR3 protein. The top ten clones hold roughly a fifth of a sample with under 400,000 distinct CDR3 sequences, roughly 15% of them seen once. The sequencing input was blood. The source is a woman aged 55-75 years with Graves' ophthalmopathy. CDR3s include the opening cysteine and the closing phenylalanine or tryptophan. Fields, in order: V gene, CDR3 protein.

v_call: TRBV2; cdr3_aa: CAITRTSGRNEQFF
v_call: TRBV28; cdr3_aa: CASTPQRGAYNERFF
v_call: TRBV3-1; cdr3_aa: CASSQAKTGGTEAFF
v_call: TRBV11-2; cdr3_aa: CASSLVGTFEYF
v_call: TRBV27; cdr3_aa: CASSYPPDGDEAFF
v_call: TRBV5-6; cdr3_aa: CASSPSGSTYEQYF
v_call: TRBV20-1; cdr3_aa: CSARDNRDYGYTF
v_call: TRBV10-3; cdr3_aa: CAISATGLAGDGTDTQYF
v_call: TRBV11-3; cdr3_aa: CASSADRERGTGELFF
v_call: TRBV28; cdr3_aa: CASSFPTSGSSYNEQFF
v_call: TRBV18; cdr3_aa: CASSSGGNEQFF
v_call: TRBV27; cdr3_aa: CASSSRLAGGSYEQYF
v_call: TRBV20-1; cdr3_aa: CSVRTGGSSYNSPLHF
v_call: TRBV5-1; cdr3_aa: CASSLAEHYEQYF
v_call: TRBV6-1; cdr3_aa: CASRTGGDLGGYTF
v_call: TRBV25-1; cdr3_aa: CASSPPTASTEAFF
v_call: TRBV5-1; cdr3_aa: CASSSGRGQGYTGELFF
v_call: TRBV20-1; cdr3_aa: CSALWARVLNEQFF
v_call: TRBV6-2/TRBV6-3; cdr3_aa: CASSYGGDIGNQPQHF
v_call: TRBV19; cdr3_aa: CASSVGTSGGKEQFF
v_call: TRBV7-9; cdr3_aa: CATERNRGTYEQYF
v_call: TRBV3-1; cdr3_aa: CASSQGTHSGSTYNEQFF
v_call: TRBV10-3; cdr3_aa: CAISYGSYYNEQFF
v_call: TRBV6-5; cdr3_aa: CASSFLGPRGELFF